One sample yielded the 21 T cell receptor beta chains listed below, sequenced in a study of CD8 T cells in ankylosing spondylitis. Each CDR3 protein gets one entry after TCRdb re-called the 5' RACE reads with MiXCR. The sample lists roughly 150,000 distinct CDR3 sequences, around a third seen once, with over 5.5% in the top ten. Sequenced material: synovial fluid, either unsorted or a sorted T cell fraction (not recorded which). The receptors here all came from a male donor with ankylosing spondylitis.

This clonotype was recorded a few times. CDR3 region: CSAQLGGSRANEQYF. The CDR3 nucleotides read TGCAGTGCGCAGCTTGGAGGCAGCCGAGCCAACGAGCAGTACTTC. The chain carries TRBV20-1 and TRBJ2-7, with D maybe TRBD2 (5 bases). Trimming cost V 6 bases and J 5 bases, with 23 bases left between them. Looked up from germline, CDR1 is DFQATT and CDR2 is SNEGSKA (reference sequence). The CDR3 has 15 amino acids.

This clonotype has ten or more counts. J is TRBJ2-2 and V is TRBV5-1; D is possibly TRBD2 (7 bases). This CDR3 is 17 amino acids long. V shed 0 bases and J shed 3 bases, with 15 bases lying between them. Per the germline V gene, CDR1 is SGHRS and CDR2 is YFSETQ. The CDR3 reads CASSLVPAGAYTGELFF. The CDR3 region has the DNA TGCGCCAGCAGCTTGGTACCTGCGGGGGCGTACACCGGGGAGCTGTTTTTT.

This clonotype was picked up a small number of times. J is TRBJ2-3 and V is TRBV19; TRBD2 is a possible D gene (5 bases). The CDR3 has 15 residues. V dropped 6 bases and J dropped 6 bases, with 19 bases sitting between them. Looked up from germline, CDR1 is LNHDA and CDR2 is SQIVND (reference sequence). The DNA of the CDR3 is TGTGCCAGTAGCGCCTCCGGACTCCCCGGGGATACGCAGTATTTT. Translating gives CASSASGLPGDTQYF.

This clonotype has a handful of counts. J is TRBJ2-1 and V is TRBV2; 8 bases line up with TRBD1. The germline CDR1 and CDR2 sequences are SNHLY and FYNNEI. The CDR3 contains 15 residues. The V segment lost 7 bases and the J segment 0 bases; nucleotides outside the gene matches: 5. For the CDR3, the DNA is TGTGCCAGCAAACACAGGGGGACCTCCTACAATGAGCAGTTCTTC. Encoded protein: CASKHRGTSYNEQFF.

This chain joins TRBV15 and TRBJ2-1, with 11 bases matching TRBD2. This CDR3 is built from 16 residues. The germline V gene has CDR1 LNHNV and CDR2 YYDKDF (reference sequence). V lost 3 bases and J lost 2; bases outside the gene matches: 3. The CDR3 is CATSSLAGGAYNEQFF. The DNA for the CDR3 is TGTGCCACCAGCAGTCTAGCGGGGGGCGCCTACAATGAGCAGTTCTTC.

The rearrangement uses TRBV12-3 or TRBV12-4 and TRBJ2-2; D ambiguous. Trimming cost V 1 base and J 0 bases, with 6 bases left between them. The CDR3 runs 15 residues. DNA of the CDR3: TGTGCCAGCAGTTTAGAGGTGGCGAACACCGGGGAGCTGTTTTTT. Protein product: CASSLEVANTGELFF.

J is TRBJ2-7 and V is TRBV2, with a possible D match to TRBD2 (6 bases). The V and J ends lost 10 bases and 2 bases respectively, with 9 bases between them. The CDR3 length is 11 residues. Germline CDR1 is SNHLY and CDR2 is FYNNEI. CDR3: CANGEAYEQYF. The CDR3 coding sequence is TGTGCCAACGGGGAGGCCTACGAGCAGTACTTC.

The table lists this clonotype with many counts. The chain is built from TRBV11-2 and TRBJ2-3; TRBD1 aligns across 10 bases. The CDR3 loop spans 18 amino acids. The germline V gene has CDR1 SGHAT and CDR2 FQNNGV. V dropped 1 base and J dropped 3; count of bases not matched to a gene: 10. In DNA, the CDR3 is TGTGCCAGCAGCTTAGGGGGAGCCGGGACAGGGGTTACAGATACGCAGTATTTT. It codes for CASSLGGAGTGVTDTQYF. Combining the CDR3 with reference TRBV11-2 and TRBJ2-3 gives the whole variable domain EAGVAQSPRYKIIEKRQSVAFWCNPISGHATLYWYQQILGQGPKLLIQFQNNGVVDDSQLPKDRFSAERLKGVDSTLKIQPAKLEDSAVYLCASSLGGAGTGVTDTQYFGPGTRLTVL.

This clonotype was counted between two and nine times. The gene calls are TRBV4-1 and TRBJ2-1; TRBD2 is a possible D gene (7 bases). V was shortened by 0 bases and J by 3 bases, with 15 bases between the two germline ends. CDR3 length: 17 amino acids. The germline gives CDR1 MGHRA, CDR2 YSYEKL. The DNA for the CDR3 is TGCGCCAGCAGCCAAGAAGGGGGGGGCCTTTTCTACAATGAGCAGTTCTTC. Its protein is CASSQEGGGLFYNEQFF.

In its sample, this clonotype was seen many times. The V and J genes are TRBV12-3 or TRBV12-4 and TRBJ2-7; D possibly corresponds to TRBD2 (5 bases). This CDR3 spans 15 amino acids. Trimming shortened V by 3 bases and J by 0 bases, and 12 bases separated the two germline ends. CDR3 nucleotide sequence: TGTGCCAGCAGTTTGGGGAGTGGGTCCTCCTACGAGCAGTACTTC. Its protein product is CASSLGSGSSYEQYF.

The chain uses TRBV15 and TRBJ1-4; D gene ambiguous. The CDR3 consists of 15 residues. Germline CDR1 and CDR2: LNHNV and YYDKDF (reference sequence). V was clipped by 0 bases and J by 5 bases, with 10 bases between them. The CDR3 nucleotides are TGTGCCACCAGCAGAGATCCGGGTCCCAATGAAAAACTGTTTTTT. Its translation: CATSRDPGPNEKLFF. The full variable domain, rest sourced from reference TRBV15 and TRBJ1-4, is DAMVIQNPRYQVTQFGKPVTLSCSQTLNHNVMYWYQQKSSQAPKLLFHYYDKDFNNEADTPDNFQSRRPNTSFCFLDIRSPGLGDTAMYLCATSRDPGPNEKLFFGSGTQLSVL.

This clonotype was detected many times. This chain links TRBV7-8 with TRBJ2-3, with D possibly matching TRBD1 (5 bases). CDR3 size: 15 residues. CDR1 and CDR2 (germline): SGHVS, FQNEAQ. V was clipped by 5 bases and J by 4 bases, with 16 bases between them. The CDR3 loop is CASSILGHQSDTQYF. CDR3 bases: TGTGCCAGCAGCATTTTAGGACACCAGTCAGATACGCAGTATTTT.

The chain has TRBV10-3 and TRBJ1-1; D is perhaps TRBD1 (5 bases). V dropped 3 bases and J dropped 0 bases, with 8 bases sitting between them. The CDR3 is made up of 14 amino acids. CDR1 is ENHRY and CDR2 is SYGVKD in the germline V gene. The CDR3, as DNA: TGTGCCATCAGTGATTGGGGGTTGAACACTGAAGCTTTCTTT. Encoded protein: CAISDWGLNTEAFF.

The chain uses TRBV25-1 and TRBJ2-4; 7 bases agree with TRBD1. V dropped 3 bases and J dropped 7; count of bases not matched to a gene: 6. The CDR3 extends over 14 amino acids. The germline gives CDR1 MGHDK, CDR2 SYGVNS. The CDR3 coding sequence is TGTGCCAGCAGTGATGAGACAGGGCTTAACATTCAGTACTTC. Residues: CASSDETGLNIQYF.

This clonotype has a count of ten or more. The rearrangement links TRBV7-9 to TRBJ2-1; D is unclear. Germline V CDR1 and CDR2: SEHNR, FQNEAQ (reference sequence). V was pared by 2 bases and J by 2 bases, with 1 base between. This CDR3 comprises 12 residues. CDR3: CASSLTYNEQFF. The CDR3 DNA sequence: TGTGCCAGCAGCTTAACCTACAATGAGCAGTTCTTC.

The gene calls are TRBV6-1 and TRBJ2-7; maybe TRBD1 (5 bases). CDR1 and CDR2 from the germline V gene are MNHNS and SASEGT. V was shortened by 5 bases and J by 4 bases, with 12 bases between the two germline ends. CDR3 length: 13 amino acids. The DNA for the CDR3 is TGTGCCAGCAGTCCAGGGTCCCCTTACGAGCAGTACTTC. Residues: CASSPGSPYEQYF.

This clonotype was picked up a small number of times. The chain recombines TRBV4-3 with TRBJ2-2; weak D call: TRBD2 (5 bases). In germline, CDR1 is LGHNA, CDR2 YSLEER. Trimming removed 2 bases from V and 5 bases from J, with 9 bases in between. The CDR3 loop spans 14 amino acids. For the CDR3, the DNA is TGCGCCAGCAGCCAAACTAGTCGGACCGGGGAGCTGTTTTTT. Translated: CASSQTSRTGELFF.

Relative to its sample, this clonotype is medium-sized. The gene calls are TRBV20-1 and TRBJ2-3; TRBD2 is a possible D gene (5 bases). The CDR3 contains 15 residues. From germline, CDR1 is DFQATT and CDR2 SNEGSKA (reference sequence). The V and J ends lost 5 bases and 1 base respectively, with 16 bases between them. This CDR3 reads CSAGGREVGTDTQYF. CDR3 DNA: TGCAGTGCTGGTGGTCGGGAAGTTGGCACAGATACGCAGTATTTT.

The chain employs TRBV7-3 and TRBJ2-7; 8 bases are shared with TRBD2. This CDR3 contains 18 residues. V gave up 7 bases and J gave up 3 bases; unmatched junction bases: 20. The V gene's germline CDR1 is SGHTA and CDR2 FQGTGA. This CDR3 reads CASTYVPGLVRTVYEQYF. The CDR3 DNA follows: TGTGCCAGCACCTATGTCCCGGGACTAGTGCGGACTGTCTACGAGCAGTACTTC.

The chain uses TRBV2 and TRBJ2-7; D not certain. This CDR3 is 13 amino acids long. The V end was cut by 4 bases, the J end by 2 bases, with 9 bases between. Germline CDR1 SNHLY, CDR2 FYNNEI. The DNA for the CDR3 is TGTGCCAGCAGTGGCGACTTGACCTACGAGCAGTACTTC. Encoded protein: CASSGDLTYEQYF.

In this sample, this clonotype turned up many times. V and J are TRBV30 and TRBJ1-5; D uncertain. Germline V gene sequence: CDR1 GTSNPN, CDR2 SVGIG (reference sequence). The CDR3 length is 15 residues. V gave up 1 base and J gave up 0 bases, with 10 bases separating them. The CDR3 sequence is CAWSARGPSNQPQHF. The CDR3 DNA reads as TGTGCCTGGAGTGCCAGAGGCCCTAGCAATCAGCCCCAGCATTTT.